A single T cell receptor (beta chain) is shown here with its context. No cognate antigen has been identified for it. There are no base qualities to consult, and no much larger clone falls within one base. Sequencer: Illumina HiSeq 1500. TCRdb's own reprocessing of the public reads used fastp at Q25 and MiXCR and kept productive beta chains. Merged by CDR3 protein, the rows form single entries marked with the most common genes and DNA. The sample contains approximately 350,000 distinct CDR3 sequences, roughly 34% of them found a single time. Roughly 12% of the sample is taken by the ten largest. These data are taken from a study of T cell repertoires in cytomegalovirus infection (dated by TCRdb to the late 2010s). At the level of the whole study: Peptide stimulations targeted recently identified HLA-C-restricted CMV epitopes, whose presentation resists viral immunomodulation, together with well-studied HLA-B-restricted epitopes. The HLA type of each donor mattered for the analysis, because public TCR beta signatures pointed to carriage of CMV infection along with the matching HLA type. What the study reported, not specific to this receptor: In both this cohort and an independent roughly 350-donor cohort, the cumulative frequency of public TCR beta family members distinguished carriers of CMV infection plus the relevant HLA type. The ex vivo response was dominated by HLA-C-restricted CMV-specific TCR beta clonotypes, and the single most frequent clonotype in two of eight donors was supplied by these HLA-C-restricted clonotypes.

The germline V gene (reference sequence) yields LNHDA for CDR1 and SQIVND for CDR2. The CDR3, from cysteine to phenylalanine, totals 14 residues. The entry retains the CDR3 DNA only, 42 bases that are in frame from base 1. Trimming at the junction amounts to 3 bases on V and 9 bases on J, and the germline ends lie 15 bases apart. This specimen's treatment or condition label, interpreted: in vitro stimulation with specific CMV peptide epitopes to enrich CMV-specific T cells. Sequencing used cultured PBMCs, obtained from culture after CMV antigen stimulation. This TCR was sampled from a human donor in good health (CMV status not recorded). Some clones in this sample may be carry-over from other donors' samples. The chain is made from TRBV19 and TRBJ1-5; TRBD1 could be the D gene, as 5 bases match. The DNA is as follows: TGTGCCAGTAGTATGACCGGGACCGGGTGGCCCCAGCATTTT. It codes for CASSMTGTGWPQHF.